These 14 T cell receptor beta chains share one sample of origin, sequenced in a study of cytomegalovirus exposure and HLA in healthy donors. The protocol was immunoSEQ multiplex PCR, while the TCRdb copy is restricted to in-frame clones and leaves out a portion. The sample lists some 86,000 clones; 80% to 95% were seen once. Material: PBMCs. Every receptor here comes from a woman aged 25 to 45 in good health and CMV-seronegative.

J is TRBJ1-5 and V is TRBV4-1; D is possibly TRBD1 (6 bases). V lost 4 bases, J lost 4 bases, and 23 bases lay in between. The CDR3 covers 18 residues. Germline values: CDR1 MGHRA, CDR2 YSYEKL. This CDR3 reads CASSRGAVSDRGNQPQHF. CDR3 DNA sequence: TGCGCCAGCAGCCGGGGAGCGGTTTCGGACAGAGGGAATCAGCCCCAGCATTTT.

The CDR3 DNA reads TGTGCCAGCAGTTACTCGACTAGCGGCCCTTCCTACGAGCAGTACTTC. Protein product: CASSYSTSGPSYEQYF. The chain employs TRBV6-5 and TRBJ2-7, with 9 bases that match TRBD2. This CDR3 spans 16 amino acids. Germline V gene data show CDR1 as MNHEY and CDR2 as SVGAGI. The V and J ends lost 0 bases and 1 base, in that order; junction bases with no gene match: 4.

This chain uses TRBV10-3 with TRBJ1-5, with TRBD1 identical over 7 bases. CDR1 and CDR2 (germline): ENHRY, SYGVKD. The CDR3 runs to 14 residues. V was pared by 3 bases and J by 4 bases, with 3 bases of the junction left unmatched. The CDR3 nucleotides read TGTGCCATCAGTGATTTACAGGGGAATCAGCCCCAGCATTTT. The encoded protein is CAISDLQGNQPQHF.

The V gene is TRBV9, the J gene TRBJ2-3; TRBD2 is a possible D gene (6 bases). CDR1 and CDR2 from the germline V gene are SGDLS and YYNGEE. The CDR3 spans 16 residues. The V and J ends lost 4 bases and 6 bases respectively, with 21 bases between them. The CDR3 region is CASSRSGTGLLDTQYF. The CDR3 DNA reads TGTGCCAGCAGCAGAAGTGGGACTGGCCTATTGGATACGCAGTATTTT. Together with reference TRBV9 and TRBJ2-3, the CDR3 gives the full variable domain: DSGVTQTPKHLITATGQRVTLRCSPRSGDLSVYWYQQSLDQGLQFLIQYYNGEERAKGNILERFSAQQFPDLHSELNLSSLELGDSALYFCASSRSGTGLLDTQYFGPGTRLTVL.

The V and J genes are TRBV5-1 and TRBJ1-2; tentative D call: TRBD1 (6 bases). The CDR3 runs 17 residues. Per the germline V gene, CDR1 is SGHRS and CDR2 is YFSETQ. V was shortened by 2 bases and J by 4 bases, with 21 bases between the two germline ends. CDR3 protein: CASSFTPGQGISYGYTF. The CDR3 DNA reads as TGCGCCAGCAGCTTTACCCCGGGACAAGGGATAAGCTATGGCTACACCTTC.

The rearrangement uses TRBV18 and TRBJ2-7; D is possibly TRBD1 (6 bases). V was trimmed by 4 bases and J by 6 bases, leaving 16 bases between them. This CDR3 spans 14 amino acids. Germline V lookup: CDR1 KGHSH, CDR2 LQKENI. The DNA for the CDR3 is TGTGCCAGCTCACTCCAGGGGACCCTTCTCGAGCAGTACTTC. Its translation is CASSLQGTLLEQYF.

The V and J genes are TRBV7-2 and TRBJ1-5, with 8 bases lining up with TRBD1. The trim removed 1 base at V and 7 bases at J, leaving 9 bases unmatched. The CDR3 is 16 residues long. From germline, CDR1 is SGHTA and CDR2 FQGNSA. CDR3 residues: CASSLVWAGGGQPQHF. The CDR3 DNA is TGTGCCAGCAGCTTAGTTTGGGCAGGGGGCGGCCAGCCCCAGCATTTT.

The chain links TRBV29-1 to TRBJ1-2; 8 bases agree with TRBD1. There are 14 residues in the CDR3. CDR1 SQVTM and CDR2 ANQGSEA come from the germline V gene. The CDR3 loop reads CSYGQGLPNYGYTF. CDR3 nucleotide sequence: TGCAGTTATGGACAGGGTCTTCCTAACTATGGCTACACCTTC.

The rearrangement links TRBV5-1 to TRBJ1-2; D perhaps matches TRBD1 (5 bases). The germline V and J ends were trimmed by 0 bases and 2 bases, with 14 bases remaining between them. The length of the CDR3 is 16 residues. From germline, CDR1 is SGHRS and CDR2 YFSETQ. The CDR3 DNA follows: TGCGCCAGCAGCTTGGGGGATATTACAGGCAACTATGGCTACACCTTC. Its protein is CASSLGDITGNYGYTF.

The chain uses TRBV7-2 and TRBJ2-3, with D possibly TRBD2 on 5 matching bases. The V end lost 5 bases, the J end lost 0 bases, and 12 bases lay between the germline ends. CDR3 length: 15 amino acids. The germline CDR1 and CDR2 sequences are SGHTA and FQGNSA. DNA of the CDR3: TGTGCCAGCAGCCCCCTGGGCGGGAGCACAGATACGCAGTATTTT. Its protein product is CASSPLGGSTDTQYF. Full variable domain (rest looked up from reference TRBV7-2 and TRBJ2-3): GAGVSQSPSNKVTEKGKDVELRCDPISGHTALYWYRQSLGQGLEFLIYFQGNSAPDKSGLPSDRFSAERTGGSVSTLTIQRTQQEDSAVYLCASSPLGGSTDTQYFGPGTRLTVL.

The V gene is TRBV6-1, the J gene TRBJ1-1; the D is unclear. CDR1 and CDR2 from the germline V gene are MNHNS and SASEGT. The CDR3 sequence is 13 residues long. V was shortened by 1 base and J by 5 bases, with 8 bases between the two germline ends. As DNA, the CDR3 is TGTGCCAGCAGTGAAGTCCCCGGGACTGAAGCTTTCTTT. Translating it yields CASSEVPGTEAFF.

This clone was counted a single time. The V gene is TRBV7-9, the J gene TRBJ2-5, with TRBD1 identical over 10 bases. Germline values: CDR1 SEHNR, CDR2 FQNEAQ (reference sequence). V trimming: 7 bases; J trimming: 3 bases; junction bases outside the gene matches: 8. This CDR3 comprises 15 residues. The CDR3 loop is CASIALGTGEETQYF. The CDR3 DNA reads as TGTGCCAGCATCGCGCTCGGGACAGGGGAAGAGACCCAGTACTTC.

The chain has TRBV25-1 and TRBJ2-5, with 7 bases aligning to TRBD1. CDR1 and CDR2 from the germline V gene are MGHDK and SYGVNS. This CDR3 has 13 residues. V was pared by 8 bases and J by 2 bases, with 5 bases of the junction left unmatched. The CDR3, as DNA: TGTGCCAGCGGGCGACAGGGACAAGAGACCCAGTACTTC. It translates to CASGRQGQETQYF.

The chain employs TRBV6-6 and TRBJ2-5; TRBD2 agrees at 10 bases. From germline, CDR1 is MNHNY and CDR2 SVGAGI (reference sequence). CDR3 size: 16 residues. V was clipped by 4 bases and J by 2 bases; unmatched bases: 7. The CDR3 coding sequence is TGTGCCAGCAGTTCCTTTAGCGGGGGGACACAAGAGACCCAGTACTTC. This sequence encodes CASSSFSGGTQETQYF.